Below, 19 T cell receptor beta chains from the same sample are listed, as sequenced in a study of Ad26.COV2.S vaccination and SARS-CoV-2 variants. TCRdb's copy holds only in-frame clones and misses some; the assay was immunoSEQ multiplex PCR. Found here are a few hundred thousand clones, over 75% of them singletons; the top ten hold 3.6%. Described treatment: 19 received Ad26.COV2.S at low or high dose, single or two shots; 5 received placebo; per-sample allocation not given. Collection of the samples took place on day 63 after the first injection of vaccine or placebo. Source: peripheral blood, taken in a trial of Ad26.COV2.S vaccine versus placebo. The receptors here all came from a person aged 18-60 years who received the Ad26.COV2.S COVID-19 vaccine or a placebo.

This clone was observed once. The chain carries TRBV9 and TRBJ2-3; TRBD2 might be the D (7 bases). Germline V gives CDR1 SGDLS, CDR2 YYNGEE. This CDR3 has 13 amino acids. The V gene lost 0 bases and the J gene lost 8 bases, with 10 bases spanning the gap. CDR3 protein: CASSVEGGGTQYF. The CDR3 coding sequence is TGTGCCAGCAGCGTAGAGGGAGGGGGTACGCAGTATTTT.

The chain uses TRBV18 and TRBJ1-3; D gene uncertain. Germline V gene sequence: CDR1 KGHSH, CDR2 LQKENI. The ends were cut back, 3 bases at V and 4 bases at J, with 13 bases in the middle. The CDR3 is 15 residues long. The CDR3 protein is CASSPENGHGNTIYF. The CDR3 DNA follows: TGTGCCAGCTCACCGGAGAATGGCCACGGAAACACCATATATTTT.

This chain connects TRBV9 to TRBJ1-6, with 8 positions matching TRBD1. The CDR3 totals 16 residues. The J segment lost 5 bases and the V segment lost 4 bases, leaving 8 bases of the junction unmatched. Per the germline V gene, CDR1 is SGDLS and CDR2 is YYNGEE. For the CDR3, the DNA is TGTGCCAGCAGCCTGACAGGGGAGGGGAATAATTCACCCCTCCACTTT. It is translated as CASSLTGEGNNSPLHF.

The rearrangement links TRBV5-1 to TRBJ2-1; 12 bases agree with TRBD2. Looked up from germline, CDR1 is SGHRS and CDR2 is YFSETQ. The CDR3 runs 18 residues. Trimming removed 4 bases from V and 5 bases from J; junction bases left unmatched: 13. This CDR3 reads CASSKARLAGALDNEQFF. In DNA, the CDR3 is TGCGCCAGCAGCAAAGCCCGACTAGCGGGGGCCTTAGACAATGAGCAGTTCTTC.

This chain links TRBV5-8 with TRBJ2-3; 9 positions match TRBD1. Germline CDR1 and CDR2: SGHTS and YDEGEE. Germline trimming cut 2 bases from V and 4 bases from J; bases unmatched to any gene: 5. This CDR3 region has 15 residues. In DNA form, the CDR3 reads TGTGCCAGCAGCTTTTTGGGACAGGGTCCAGATACGCAGTATTTT. This translates into CASSFLGQGPDTQYF.

The chain is built from TRBV5-4 and TRBJ1-6; possibly TRBD1 for D (5 bases). CDR3 length: 15 residues. The V end lost 4 bases, the J end lost 5 bases, and 13 bases lay between the germline ends. CDR1 and CDR2 from the germline V gene are SGHNT and YYREEE (reference sequence). The CDR3 region is CASSQDSFNNSPLHF. For the CDR3, the DNA is TGTGCCAGCAGCCAAGACAGCTTCAATAATTCACCCCTCCACTTT.

V is TRBV3-1 (or the pseudogene TRBV3-2) and J is TRBJ2-2, with D hard to call. Trimming took off 0 bases at V and 3 bases at J, with 8 bases between the two ends. The CDR3 spans 15 residues. In germline, CDR1 is LGHDT, CDR2 YNNKEL (reference sequence). In DNA, the CDR3 is TGTGCCAGCAGCCAAGAACCAGCTGACACCGGGGAGCTGTTTTTT. Protein sequence: CASSQEPADTGELFF.

This chain uses TRBV4-3 with TRBJ1-3, with D possibly TRBD1 on 5 matching bases. This CDR3 is built from 17 residues. CDR1 is LGHNA, CDR2 YSLEER, per germline. Trimming left V 0 bases short and J 2 bases short, with 14 bases between. The CDR3, as DNA: TGCGCCAGCAGCCAAGACGCGGTAGGGGTCCCTGGAAACACCATATATTTT. It encodes CASSQDAVGVPGNTIYF.

V gene TRBV7-6 combines with J gene TRBJ1-3, with D possibly being TRBD1 (5 bases). The germline V gene encodes CDR1 SGHVS and CDR2 FNYEAQ. This CDR3 is built from 15 residues. The V end was cut by 5 bases, the J end by 7 bases, with 18 bases between. The CDR3 loop reads CASSPDSREWNTIYF. In nucleotides, the CDR3 is TGTGCCAGCAGCCCAGACAGCAGGGAATGGAACACCATATATTTT.

V is TRBV28 and J is TRBJ2-5, with D maybe TRBD1 (6 bases). CDR3 length: 15 amino acids. CDR1 and CDR2 from the germline V gene are MDHEN and SYDVKM. Trimming took 3 bases from V and 5 from J, leaving 16 bases between them. This CDR3 reads CASSFRATGFETQYF. CDR3 sequence (DNA): TGTGCCAGCAGTTTTAGGGCTACAGGGTTTGAGACCCAGTACTTC.

In this sample, this clone turned up a few times. The V and J genes are TRBV6-5 and TRBJ2-7; D possibly corresponds to TRBD1 (7 bases). The germline V gene has CDR1 MNHEY and CDR2 SVGAGI. The V end was cut by 9 bases, the J end by 7 bases, with 22 bases between. There are 14 residues in the CDR3. The CDR3 here is CARGGDRVKGEQYF. CDR3 coding DNA: TGTGCCAGGGGGGGTGACAGGGTAAAGGGAGAGCAGTACTTC.

The chain is built from TRBV27 and TRBJ2-7; TRBD1 matches at 9 bases. The CDR3 is 14 residues long. Germline V CDR1 and CDR2: MNHEY, SMNVEV (reference sequence). V shed 2 bases and J 6 bases; nucleotides not matched to a gene: 5. DNA of the CDR3: TGTGCCAGCAGTTTAGGACAGGGGAGATCCGAGCAGTACTTC. It codes for CASSLGQGRSEQYF.

The gene calls are TRBV14 and TRBJ1-6; TRBD1 agrees at 9 bases. The V gene end was trimmed by 4 bases and the J gene end by 9 bases; junction bases not matched to a gene: 7. Germline lookup yields CDR1 SGHDN and CDR2 FVKESK. CDR3 length: 15 amino acids. The CDR3 loop is CASSLSGQGSSPLHF. In DNA form, the CDR3 reads TGTGCCAGCAGCCTTTCGGGACAGGGAAGTTCACCCCTCCACTTT.

The V gene is TRBV6-4, the J gene TRBJ2-1; 9 nucleotides agree with TRBD2. This CDR3 comprises 16 residues. With 1 base clipped from V and 3 bases from J, the junction kept 4 bases outside the gene matches. Germline CDR1 MRHNA, CDR2 SNTAGT. As DNA, the CDR3 is TGTGCCAGCAGTGACTTGGCTAGCGGGGACTACAATGAGCAGTTCTTC. As protein: CASSDLASGDYNEQFF.

This clone was counted a single time. The chain has TRBV20-1 and TRBJ2-7; D uncertain. The germline gives CDR1 DFQATT, CDR2 SNEGSKA (reference sequence). The CDR3 runs 11 residues. The V and J ends lost 0 bases and 9 bases respectively, with 9 bases between them. The CDR3, as DNA: TGCAGTGCTAGAGATACCCGTCGGCAGTACTTC. As protein: CSARDTRRQYF.

The CDR3 nucleotides read TGTGCCAGCAGCCCTAGCGGGGCCAACGTCCTGACTTTC. It is translated as CASSPSGANVLTF. This chain links TRBV11-2 with TRBJ2-6, with D possibly TRBD2 on 5 matching bases. V lost 5 bases and J lost 4, with 6 bases in between. The V gene's germline CDR1 is SGHAT and CDR2 FQNNGV. The CDR3 sequence is 13 residues long.

The V call is TRBV11-2, the J call TRBJ1-2; D gene unclear. The CDR3 covers 15 residues. The V end was cut by 5 bases, the J end by 5 bases, with 18 bases between. The germline CDR1 and CDR2 sequences are SGHAT and FQNNGV. CDR3: CASSPLLGLLYGYTF. The DNA for the CDR3 is TGTGCCAGCAGCCCCTTGTTAGGGCTCCTATATGGCTACACCTTC.

This rearrangement joins TRBV5-6 to TRBJ2-5, with D hard to call. CDR3 length: 16 amino acids. The germline V gene encodes CDR1 SGHDT and CDR2 YYEEEE. V lost 1 base to trimming and J lost 5 bases, with 18 bases between them. CDR3 sequence reads: CASSLPASPPRETQYF. As DNA, the CDR3 is TGTGCCAGCAGCTTGCCGGCGTCCCCTCCCCGGGAGACCCAGTACTTC.

This clone is a singleton in its sample. The chain is built from TRBV27 and TRBJ2-3; maybe TRBD2 (7 bases). The V gene lost 4 bases and the J gene lost 3 bases, with 17 bases spanning the gap. The CDR3 runs to 16 residues. CDR1 and CDR2 from the germline V gene are MNHEY and SMNVEV (reference sequence). Written as DNA, the CDR3 is TGTGCCAGCAGTTCTTCTTCCGCGGGGGCTACAGATACGCAGTATTTT. Its translation is CASSSSSAGATDTQYF.